This TCR beta chain appears in the sequencing data of a study of T cell clonality in common variable immunodeficiency. Study findings and constraints: CVID subjects had higher TCRbeta clonality than healthy controls, most marked in about a third. What drives increased CVID clonality needs T cell subpopulation sequencing. CVID patient heterogeneity limited repertoire-clinical complication correlations.

This clone was observed at least ten times. Its antigen is unknown. Read data end 3 residues before the CDR3 end; the end is taken from the germline J gene. Different DNA sequences within this sample yield the same CDR3. Heparinized whole blood, roughly 5 to 8 ml, came from each donor. Produced via immunoSEQ multiplex PCR; TCRdb's table is partial and in-frame only. Singletons are absent from the sample, which has approximately 64,000 clones. V was clipped by 7 bases and J by 5 bases; unmatched bases: 8. The CDR3 spans 14 residues. Germline CDR1 reads LNHDA; CDR2 reads SQIVND (reference sequence). The TCR originated in a person aged 18 to 75 in good health. The rearrangement joins TRBV19 to TRBJ1-1, with TRBD1 matching 9 bases. The sample comprised peripheral blood mononuclear cells. The CDR3 reads CASTPTGGSTEAFF. The part of the CDR3 DNA that was read is TGTGCCAGTACCCCGACAGGGGGTTCGACTGAA.